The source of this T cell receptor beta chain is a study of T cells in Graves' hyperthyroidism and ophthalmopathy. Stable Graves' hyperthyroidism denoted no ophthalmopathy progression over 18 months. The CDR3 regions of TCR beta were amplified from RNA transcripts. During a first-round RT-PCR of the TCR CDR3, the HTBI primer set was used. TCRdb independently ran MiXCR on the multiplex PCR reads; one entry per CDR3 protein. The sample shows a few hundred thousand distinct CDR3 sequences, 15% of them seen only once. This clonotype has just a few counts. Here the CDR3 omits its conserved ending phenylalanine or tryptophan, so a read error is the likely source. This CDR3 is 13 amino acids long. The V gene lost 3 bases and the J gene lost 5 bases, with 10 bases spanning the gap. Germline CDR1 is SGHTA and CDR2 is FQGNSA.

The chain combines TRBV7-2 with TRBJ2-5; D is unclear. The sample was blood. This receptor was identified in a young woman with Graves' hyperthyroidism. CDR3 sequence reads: CASSLVGMETQYL. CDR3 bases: TGTGCCAGCAGCTTGGTAGGGATGGAGACCCAGTACCTC.